Shown below are 12 T cell receptor beta chains from a single sample sequenced in a study of neoadjuvant nivolumab and ipilimumab in lung cancer. Clones were read by immunoSEQ multiplex PCR, and TCRdb kept only the in-frame ones, dropping some. The repertoire holds roughly 28,000 clones, approximately 80% seen once, with over 15% in the top ten. The specimen was tumor tissue, collected after neoadjuvant nivolumab, alone or with ipilimumab, at or shortly before surgery. The receptors derive from an adult with non-small cell lung cancer.

As for this clone: At the DNA level, this CDR3 is encoded by other sequences in the same sample as well. The chain employs TRBV5-1 and TRBJ2-7; no clear D gene. The V gene's germline CDR1 is SGHRS and CDR2 YFSETQ. The CDR3 length is 12 residues. The V gene lost 0 bases and the J gene lost 5 bases, with 6 bases spanning the gap. The CDR3 DNA follows: TGCGCCAGCAGCTTGGGCGCTAACGAGCAGTACTTC. It encodes CASSLGANEQYF.

This clone was seen only once. This sequence joins TRBV18 and TRBJ1-1; tentatively, D is TRBD1 (5 bases). CDR1 is KGHSH, CDR2 LQKENI, per germline. This CDR3 spans 13 amino acids. V was trimmed by 5 bases and J by 7 bases, leaving 14 bases between them. CDR3 bases: TGTGCCAGCTCATCAACTCCTAGGGGTGAAGCTTTCTTT. Its protein product is CASSSTPRGEAFF. Drawing the rest from reference TRBV18 and TRBJ1-1, the complete variable domain is NAGVMQNPRHLVRRRGQEARLRCSPMKGHSHVYWYRQLPEEGLKFMVYLQKENIIDESGMPKERFSAEFPKEGPSILRIQQVVRGDSAAYFCASSSTPRGEAFFGQGTRLTVV.

This clone was seen more than once but under ten times. The chain employs TRBV5-4 and TRBJ2-7, with D tentatively TRBD2 (5 bases). CDR1 and CDR2 (germline): SGHNT, YYREEE (reference sequence). The CDR3 contains 14 residues. Trimming removed 1 base at V and 2 bases at J, with 10 bases between. CDR3 sequence reads: CASSLSPEAYEQYF. CDR3 in DNA: TGTGCCAGCAGCTTGAGTCCGGAGGCCTACGAGCAGTACTTC.

The V and J genes are TRBV7-9 and TRBJ2-7, with D unclear. V dropped 6 bases and J dropped 0 bases, with 15 bases sitting between them. CDR1 and CDR2 from the germline V gene are SEHNR and FQNEAQ (reference sequence). This CDR3 has 15 amino acids. CDR3 residues: CASSPDMGISYEQYF. As DNA, the CDR3 is TGTGCCAGCAGTCCTGACATGGGAATCTCCTACGAGCAGTACTTC.

The chain is built from TRBV28 and TRBJ1-3; D is uncertain. V lost 6 bases, J lost 3 bases, and 9 bases lay in between. The CDR3 runs to 13 residues. Germline V gene sequence: CDR1 MDHEN, CDR2 SYDVKM. CDR3 bases: TGTGCCAGCAGCCGTGGGTTTGGAAACACCATATATTTT. Translation: CASSRGFGNTIYF.

This clone was counted a single time. This chain links TRBV7-9 with TRBJ2-2; D is unclear. With 1 base removed from V and 3 bases from J, the gap between germline ends came to 6 bases. Germline CDR1 is SEHNR and CDR2 is FQNEAQ (reference sequence). This CDR3 region has 14 residues. The CDR3 DNA reads as TGTGCCAGCAGCTTAGGCAGTCACACCGGGGAGCTGTTTTTT. Encoded protein: CASSLGSHTGELFF.

The V call is TRBV2, the J call TRBJ1-6, with 7 bases that match TRBD1. This CDR3 contains 15 residues. CDR1 and CDR2 (germline): SNHLY, FYNNEI. Trimming removed 6 bases from V and 6 bases from J; junction bases left unmatched: 8. In nucleotides, the CDR3 is TGTGCCAGCAGCACTAGACAGGGCCCTAATTCACCCCTCCACTTT. Translated, it gives CASSTRQGPNSPLHF.

This chain joins TRBV5-5 and TRBJ2-7; 7 bases align to TRBD1. The germline V gene has CDR1 SGHKS and CDR2 YYEKEE (reference sequence). V lost 3 bases and J lost 6; bases outside the gene matches: 12. The CDR3 has 15 residues. The CDR3 nucleotides are TGTGCCAGCAGCTCCCGGGACAGAACCCTAGTCGAGCAGTACTTC. Protein sequence: CASSSRDRTLVEQYF.

The chain joins TRBV5-1 to TRBJ1-2, with TRBD1 matching 9 bases. CDR1 SGHRS and CDR2 YFSETQ come from the germline V gene. Germline trimming cut 4 bases from V and 0 bases from J; bases unmatched to any gene: 4. The CDR3 contains 15 residues. CDR3 protein: CASSPGTGTNYGYTF. The CDR3 DNA reads TGCGCCAGCAGCCCCGGGACAGGGACTAACTATGGCTACACCTTC.

This sequence joins TRBV4-2 and TRBJ1-4; 9 bases agree with TRBD1. This CDR3 spans 16 amino acids. V lost 0 bases, J lost 3 bases, and 2 bases stayed unmatched. Germline lookup yields CDR1 LGHNA and CDR2 YNFKEQ. CDR3 sequence reads: CASSQDRTGANEKLFF. In nucleotides, the CDR3 is TGTGCCAGCAGCCAAGATCGGACAGGGGCTAATGAAAAACTGTTTTTT.

This chain connects TRBV5-4 to TRBJ1-2; 11 positions match TRBD1. J lost 4 bases, V lost 4 bases, and 0 bases had no gene match. CDR1 and CDR2 from the germline V gene are SGHNT and YYREEE (reference sequence). The CDR3 loop spans 13 amino acids. The CDR3 here is CASSGTGGYGYTF. The CDR3 bases are TGTGCCAGCAGCGGGACAGGGGGCTATGGCTACACCTTC.

CDR3 in DNA: TGTGCCAGCAGTTCAGCGGGGGACAACAATGAGCAGTTCTTC. The encoded protein is CASSSAGDNNEQFF. V gene TRBV6-6 combines with J gene TRBJ2-1; 8 bases are a match to TRBD2. V trimming: 4 bases; J trimming: 5 bases; junction bases outside the gene matches: 4. Germline V gene lookup returns CDR1 MNHNY and CDR2 SVGAGI (reference sequence). This CDR3 comprises 14 residues.